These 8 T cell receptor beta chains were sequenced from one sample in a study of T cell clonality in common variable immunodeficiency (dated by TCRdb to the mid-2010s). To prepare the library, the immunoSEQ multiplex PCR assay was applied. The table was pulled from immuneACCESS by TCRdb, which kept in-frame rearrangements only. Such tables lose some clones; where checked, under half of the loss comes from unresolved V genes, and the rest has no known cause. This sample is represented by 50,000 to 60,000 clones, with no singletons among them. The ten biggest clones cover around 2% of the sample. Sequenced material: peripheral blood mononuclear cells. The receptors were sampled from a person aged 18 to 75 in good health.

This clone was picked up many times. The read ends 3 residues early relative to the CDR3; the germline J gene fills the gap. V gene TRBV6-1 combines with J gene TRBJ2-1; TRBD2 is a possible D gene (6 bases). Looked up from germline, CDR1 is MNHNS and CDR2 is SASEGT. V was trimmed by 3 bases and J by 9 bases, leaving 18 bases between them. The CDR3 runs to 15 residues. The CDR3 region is CASSDYGTPRPEQFF. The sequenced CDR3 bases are TGTGCCAGCAGTGATTACGGGACTCCGCGGCCTGAG.

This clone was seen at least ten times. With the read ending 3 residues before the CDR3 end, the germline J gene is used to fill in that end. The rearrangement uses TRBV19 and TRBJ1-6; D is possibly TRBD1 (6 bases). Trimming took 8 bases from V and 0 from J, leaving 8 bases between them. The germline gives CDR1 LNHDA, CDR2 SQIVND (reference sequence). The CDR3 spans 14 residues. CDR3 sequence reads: CASGQSSYNSPLHF. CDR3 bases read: TGTGCCAGTGGACAGAGCTCCTATAATTCACCC.

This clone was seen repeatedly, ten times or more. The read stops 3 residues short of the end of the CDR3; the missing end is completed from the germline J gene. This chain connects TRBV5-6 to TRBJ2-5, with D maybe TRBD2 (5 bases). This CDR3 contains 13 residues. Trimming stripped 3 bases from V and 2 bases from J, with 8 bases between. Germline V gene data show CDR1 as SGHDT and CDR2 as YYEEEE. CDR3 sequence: CASSYGLQETQYF. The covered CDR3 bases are TGTGCCAGCAGCTATGGACTGCAAGAGACC.

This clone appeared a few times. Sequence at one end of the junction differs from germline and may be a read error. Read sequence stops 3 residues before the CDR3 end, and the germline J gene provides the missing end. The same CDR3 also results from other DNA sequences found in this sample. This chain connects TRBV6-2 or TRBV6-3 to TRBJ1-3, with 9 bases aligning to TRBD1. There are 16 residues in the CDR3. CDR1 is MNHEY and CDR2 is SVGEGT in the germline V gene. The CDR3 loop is CASSRDTGGTGNTIYF. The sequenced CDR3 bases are TGTGCCAGCAGTCGCGACACAGGGGGCACTGGAAACACG.

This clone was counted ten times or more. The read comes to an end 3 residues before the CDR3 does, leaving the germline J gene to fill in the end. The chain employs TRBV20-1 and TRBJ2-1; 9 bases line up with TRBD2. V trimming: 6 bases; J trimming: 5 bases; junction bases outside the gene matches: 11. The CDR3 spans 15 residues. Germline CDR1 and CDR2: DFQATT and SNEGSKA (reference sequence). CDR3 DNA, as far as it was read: TGCAGTGCCCTACCTGGGACTAGCCCCAACAATGAG. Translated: CSALPGTSPNNE. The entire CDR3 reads CSALPGTSPNNEQFF.

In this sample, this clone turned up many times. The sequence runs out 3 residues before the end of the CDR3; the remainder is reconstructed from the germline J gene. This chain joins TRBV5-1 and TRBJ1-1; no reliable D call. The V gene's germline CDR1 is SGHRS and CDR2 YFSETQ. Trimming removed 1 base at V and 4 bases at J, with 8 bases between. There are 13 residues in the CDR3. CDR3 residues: CASSLRVSTEAFF. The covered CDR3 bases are TGCGCCAGCAGCTTGAGGGTGAGCACTGAA.

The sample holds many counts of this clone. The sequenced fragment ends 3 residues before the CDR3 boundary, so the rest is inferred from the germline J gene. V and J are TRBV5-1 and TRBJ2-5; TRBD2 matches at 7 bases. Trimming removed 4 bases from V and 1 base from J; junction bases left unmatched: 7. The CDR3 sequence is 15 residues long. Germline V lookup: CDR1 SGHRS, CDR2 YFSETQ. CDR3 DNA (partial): TGCGCCAGCAGCCCGTTGGGGGGGGGCCAAGAGACC. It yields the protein CASSPLGGGQET. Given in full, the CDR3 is CASSPLGGGQETQYF.

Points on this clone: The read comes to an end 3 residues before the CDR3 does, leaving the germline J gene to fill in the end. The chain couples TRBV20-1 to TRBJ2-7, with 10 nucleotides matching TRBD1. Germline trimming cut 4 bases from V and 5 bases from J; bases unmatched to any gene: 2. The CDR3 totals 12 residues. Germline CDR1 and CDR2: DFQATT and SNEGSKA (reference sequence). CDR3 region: CSANGQGDEQYF. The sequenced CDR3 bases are TGCAGTGCTAACGGACAGGGGGACGAG.